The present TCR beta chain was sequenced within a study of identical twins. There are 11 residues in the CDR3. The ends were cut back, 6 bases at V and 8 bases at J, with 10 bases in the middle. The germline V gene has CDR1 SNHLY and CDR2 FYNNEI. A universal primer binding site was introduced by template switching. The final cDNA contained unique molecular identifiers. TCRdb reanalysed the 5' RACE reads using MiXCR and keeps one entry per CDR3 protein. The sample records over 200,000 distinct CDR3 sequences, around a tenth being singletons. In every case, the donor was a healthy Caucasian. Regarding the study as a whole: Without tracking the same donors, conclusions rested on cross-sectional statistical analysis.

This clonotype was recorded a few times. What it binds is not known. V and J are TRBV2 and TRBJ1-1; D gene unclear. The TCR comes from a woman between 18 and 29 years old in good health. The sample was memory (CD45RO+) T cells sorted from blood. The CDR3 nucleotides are TGTGCCAGCAGCGCCCGCGGGGAAGCTTTCTTT. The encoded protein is CASSARGEAFF. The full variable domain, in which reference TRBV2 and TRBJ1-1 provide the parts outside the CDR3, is EPEVTQTPSHQVTQMGQEVILRCVPISNHLYFYWYRQILGQKVEFLVSFYNNEISEKSEIFDDQFSVERPDGSNFTLKIRSTKLEDSAMYFCASSARGEAFFGQGTRLTVV.